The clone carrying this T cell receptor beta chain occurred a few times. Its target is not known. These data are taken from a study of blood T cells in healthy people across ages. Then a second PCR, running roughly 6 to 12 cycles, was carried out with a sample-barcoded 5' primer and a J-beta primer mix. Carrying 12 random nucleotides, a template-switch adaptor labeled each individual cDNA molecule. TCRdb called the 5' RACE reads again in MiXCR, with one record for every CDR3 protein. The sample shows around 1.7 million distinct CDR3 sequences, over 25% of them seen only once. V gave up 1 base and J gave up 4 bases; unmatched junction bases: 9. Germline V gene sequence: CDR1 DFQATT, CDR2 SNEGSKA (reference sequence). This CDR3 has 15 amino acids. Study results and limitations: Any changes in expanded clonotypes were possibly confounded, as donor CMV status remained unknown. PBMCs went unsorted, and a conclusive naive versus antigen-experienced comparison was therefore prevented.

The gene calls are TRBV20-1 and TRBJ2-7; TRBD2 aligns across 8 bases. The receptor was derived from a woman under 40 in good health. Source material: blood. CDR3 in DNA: TGCAGTGCTAGAGGTCGGCTAACGGGGGGGTACGAGCAGTACTTC. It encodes CSARGRLTGGYEQYF.